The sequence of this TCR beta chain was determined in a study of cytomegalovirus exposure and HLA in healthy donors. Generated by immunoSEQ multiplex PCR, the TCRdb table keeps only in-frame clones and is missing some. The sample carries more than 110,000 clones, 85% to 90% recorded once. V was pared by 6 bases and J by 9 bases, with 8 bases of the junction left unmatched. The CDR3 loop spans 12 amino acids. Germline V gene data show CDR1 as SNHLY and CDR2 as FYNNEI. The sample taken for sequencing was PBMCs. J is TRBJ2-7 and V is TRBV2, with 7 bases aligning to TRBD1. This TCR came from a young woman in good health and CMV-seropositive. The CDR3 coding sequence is TGTGCCAGCAGAGCCGACAGGGTTGGGCAGTACTTC. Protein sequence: CASRADRVGQYF.